A single sample gave rise to the 21 T cell receptor beta chains below, sequenced in a study of cytomegalovirus exposure and HLA in healthy donors. The PCR ran on 60 Vbeta and 13 Jbeta primers. Generated by immunoSEQ multiplex PCR, the TCRdb table keeps only in-frame clones and is missing some. The sample has approximately 80,000 clones; 60% to 75% are singletons. The sequencing sample was made of PBMCs. The receptors were gathered from a woman in her forties in good health and CMV-seropositive.

The gene calls are TRBV7-9 and TRBJ1-5; perhaps TRBD1 as D (6 bases). CDR1 is SEHNR, CDR2 FQNEAQ, per germline (reference sequence). Between the trimmed V and J ends, which lost 5 bases and 2 bases, there was a span of 10 bases. The CDR3 loop spans 14 amino acids. The CDR3 coding sequence is TGTGCCAGCAGCACACAGGGTGGCAATCAGCCCCAGCATTTT. This encodes CASSTQGGNQPQHF.

V usage is TRBV5-1 and J usage is TRBJ1-5, with 9 bases aligning to TRBD1. Germline CDR1 SGHRS, CDR2 YFSETQ. The CDR3 length is 14 residues. V shed 5 bases, J shed 7 bases, and the junction held 7 bases outside the gene matches. The CDR3 nucleotides are TGCGCCAGCAGACCCGACAGGGGGGAACAGCCCCAGCATTTT. Translation: CASRPDRGEQPQHF.

This chain connects TRBV2 to TRBJ1-1, with a possible D match to TRBD1 (6 bases). From germline, CDR1 is SNHLY and CDR2 FYNNEI. Trimming shortened V by 7 bases and J by 5 bases, and 17 bases separated the two germline ends. This CDR3 is 14 amino acids long. The CDR3 region has the DNA TGTGCCAGCACCATACAGGGCGGTCGGACTGAAGCTTTCTTT. Translated: CASTIQGGRTEAFF.

This rearrangement joins TRBV5-6 to TRBJ2-7; 7 bases are a match to TRBD1. V lost 5 bases to trimming and J lost 5 bases; unmatched junction nucleotides: 10. This CDR3 is 14 amino acids long. Germline V CDR1 and CDR2: SGHDT, YYEEEE. The CDR3 here is CASRWAGGTHEQYF. The CDR3 DNA reads as TGTGCCAGCAGGTGGGCAGGGGGAACCCACGAGCAGTACTTC.

J is TRBJ2-7 and V is TRBV10-1; tentatively, D is TRBD1 (6 bases). In germline, CDR1 is WNHNN, CDR2 SYGVQD (reference sequence). The ends were cut back, 2 bases at V and 1 base at J, with 12 bases in the middle. The CDR3 runs 15 residues. In DNA, the CDR3 is TGCGCCAGCAGTGAGGCCGGGACACGTTCCTACGAGCAGTACTTC. Residues: CASSEAGTRSYEQYF.

The chain carries TRBV7-3 and TRBJ2-1; TRBD2 matches at 8 bases. The CDR3 is 13 residues long. The trim removed 8 bases at V and 2 bases at J, leaving 2 bases unmatched. Germline CDR1 reads SGHTA; CDR2 reads FQGTGA. This CDR3 reads CASSLAAYNEQFF. CDR3 DNA: TGTGCCAGCTCACTAGCGGCCTACAATGAGCAGTTCTTC.

This clone turned up a few times. V is TRBV6-5 and J is TRBJ2-7; TRBD1 matches at 10 bases. CDR3 size: 14 residues. V lost 4 bases, J lost 3 bases, and 3 bases stayed unmatched. Germline values: CDR1 MNHEY, CDR2 SVGAGI. CDR3 sequence reads: CASSSRDRGYEQYF. The CDR3 DNA reads TGTGCCAGCAGTTCACGGGACAGGGGCTACGAGCAGTACTTC.

The rearrangement links TRBV7-2 to TRBJ1-1, with 8 bases identical to TRBD1. Germline CDR1 SGHTA, CDR2 FQGNSA. The V and J ends lost 4 bases and 1 base, in that order; junction bases with no gene match: 2. The CDR3 is 14 amino acids. This CDR3 reads CASSSGQGNTEAFF. CDR3 bases: TGTGCCAGCAGCTCTGGACAGGGGAACACTGAAGCTTTCTTT. The whole variable domain, remainder taken from reference TRBV7-2 and TRBJ1-1, is GAGVSQSPSNKVTEKGKDVELRCDPISGHTALYWYRQSLGQGLEFLIYFQGNSAPDKSGLPSDRFSAERTGGSVSTLTIQRTQQEDSAVYLCASSSGQGNTEAFFGQGTRLTVV.

This chain connects TRBV6-1 to TRBJ1-2, with 7 bases fitting TRBD1. J gave up 4 bases and V 0 bases, and 5 bases lay outside the gene matches. Germline V gene data show CDR1 as MNHNS and CDR2 as SASEGT. The CDR3 length is 15 residues. CDR3 loop: CASSEANRGIYGYTF. The CDR3 bases are TGTGCCAGCAGTGAAGCGAACAGGGGTATCTATGGCTACACCTTC.

Written as DNA, the CDR3 is TGTGCCAGCAGCCGGGGACAGGGAGAGACCCAGTACTTC. Translating gives CASSRGQGETQYF. This chain uses TRBV14 with TRBJ2-5; TRBD1 matches 9 bases. Germline CDR1 reads SGHDN; CDR2 reads FVKESK. There are 13 residues in the CDR3. The J segment lost 4 bases and the V segment lost 4 bases, leaving 1 base of the junction unmatched.

This chain connects TRBV19 to TRBJ1-2; 7 nucleotides line up with TRBD1. V shed 6 bases and J 2 bases; nucleotides not matched to a gene: 9. From germline, CDR1 is LNHDA and CDR2 SQIVND (reference sequence). The CDR3 sequence is 15 residues long. CDR3 amino acids: CASRKSGTENYGYTF. The CDR3 region has the DNA TGTGCCAGTAGGAAGTCTGGGACAGAGAACTATGGCTACACCTTC.

CDR3 in amino acids: CASSEIGTGGRDTQYF. The CDR3 coding sequence is TGTGCCAGCAGTGAAATTGGGACAGGGGGCAGAGATACGCAGTATTTT. V gene TRBV6-1 combines with J gene TRBJ2-3, with 12 bases lining up with TRBD1. The germline CDR1 and CDR2 sequences are MNHNS and SASEGT. The junction had 5 bases not matched to a gene; V was cut back by 2 bases and J by 5 bases. This CDR3 region has 16 residues.

The CDR3 region has the DNA TGCAGCGCCGAAAGTCTAGCACAAGAGACCCAGTACTTC. It codes for CSAESLAQETQYF. The chain carries TRBV29-1 and TRBJ2-5; perhaps TRBD2 as D (5 bases). Trimming removed 7 bases from V and 2 bases from J, with 14 bases in between. The CDR3 sequence is 13 residues long. Germline V gene sequence: CDR1 SQVTM, CDR2 ANQGSEA. The complete variable domain, with remaining parts taken from reference TRBV29-1 and TRBJ2-5, reads SAVISQKPSRDICQRGTSLTIQCQVDSQVTMMFWYRQQPGQSLTLIATANQGSEATYESGFVIDKFPISRPNLTFSTLTVSNMSPEDSSIYLCSAESLAQETQYFGPGTRLLVL.

This chain links TRBV7-2 with TRBJ1-2; possible D gene TRBD1, 5 bases. Trimming cost V 1 base and J 7 bases, with 13 bases left between them. Germline CDR1 reads SGHTA; CDR2 reads FQGNSA. CDR3 length: 14 amino acids. CDR3 amino acids: CASSLDSQGPGYTF. CDR3 sequence (DNA): TGTGCCAGCAGCTTAGATTCCCAGGGCCCTGGCTACACCTTC.

The chain employs TRBV4-1 and TRBJ2-6, with D perhaps TRBD1 (7 bases). Germline V gene data show CDR1 as MGHRA and CDR2 as YSYEKL. V lost 0 bases and J lost 2, with 14 bases in between. The CDR3 is made up of 18 amino acids. CDR3 coding DNA: TGCGCCAGCAGCCAAGATTTGGAGGGGGCGACTGGGGCCAACGTCCTGACTTTC. Translating it yields CASSQDLEGATGANVLTF.

The rearrangement uses TRBV11-2 and TRBJ1-2; D possibly corresponds to TRBD1 (6 bases). This CDR3 comprises 13 residues. Trimming pared 6 bases from V and 7 bases from J, leaving 15 bases between. Germline V lookup: CDR1 SGHAT, CDR2 FQNNGV. DNA of the CDR3: TGTGCCAGCAGTCCCGTGGACAGCCTTGGCTACACCTTC. The encoded protein is CASSPVDSLGYTF.

The rearrangement links TRBV7-2 to TRBJ1-6, with unresolved D. Trimming shortened V by 3 bases and J by 5 bases, and 5 bases separated the two germline ends. The CDR3 extends over 13 amino acids. The germline V gene has CDR1 SGHTA and CDR2 FQGNSA. The CDR3 region has the DNA TGTGCCAGCAGCTTGGGCAATAATTCACCCCTCCACTTT. It is translated as CASSLGNNSPLHF.

The rearrangement uses TRBV18 and TRBJ2-5; 11 bases line up with TRBD2. The length of the CDR3 is 17 residues. V lost 0 bases and J lost 1; bases outside the gene matches: 4. Germline CDR1 is KGHSH and CDR2 is LQKENI. This CDR3 is CASSPPGLAGGQETQYF. The CDR3 DNA follows: TGTGCCAGCTCACCACCTGGCCTAGCGGGAGGCCAAGAGACCCAGTACTTC.

The chain joins TRBV5-4 to TRBJ2-1, with 8 bases identical to TRBD2. Looked up from germline, CDR1 is SGHNT and CDR2 is YYREEE (reference sequence). V was pared by 4 bases and J by 8 bases, with 11 bases of the junction left unmatched. CDR3 length equals 15 residues. The CDR3 loop is CASSLYGGVRDEQFF. Written as DNA, the CDR3 is TGTGCCAGCAGCCTATACGGGGGGGTGAGGGATGAGCAGTTCTTC.

The chain uses TRBV29-1 and TRBJ2-6, with D maybe TRBD1 (6 bases). CDR1 and CDR2 (germline): SQVTM, ANQGSEA. Between the trimmed V and J ends, which lost 6 bases and 0 bases, there was a span of 15 bases. The CDR3 spans 16 residues. The CDR3 loop reads CSVARDTDSGANVLTF. The CDR3 region has the DNA TGCAGCGTCGCCCGGGACACAGACTCTGGGGCCAACGTCCTGACTTTC.

The chain carries TRBV2 and TRBJ1-4; TRBD1 matches at 8 bases. CDR3 length: 13 amino acids. Germline lookup yields CDR1 SNHLY and CDR2 FYNNEI. V trimming: 6 bases; J trimming: 7 bases; junction bases outside the gene matches: 4. The CDR3 DNA sequence: TGTGCCAGCAGCAAACAGGGGGGTGAAAAACTGTTTTTT. Its translation is CASSKQGGEKLFF.